These 7 T cell receptor beta chains originate from one sample sequenced in a study of T cell repertoires in cytomegalovirus infection. TCRdb itself ran the reads through MiXCR, one entry per CDR3 protein. The sample holds just under 550,000 distinct CDR3 sequences, 26% seen once. The specimen was PBMCs. The source is a human donor in good health (CMV status not recorded). Some clones in this sample may be carry-over from other donors' samples.

This clonotype has only a few counts. One junction end does not reproduce the germline sequence, and a read error may be involved. The J gene is TRBJ2-1, the V gene TRBV11-3, with D possibly matching TRBD1 (6 bases). This CDR3 comprises 13 residues. Germline V gene lookup returns CDR1 SGHNT and CDR2 YENEEA. CDR3 DNA: TGTGCCAGCAGCTTAGGTGTAGAGGGACAAGCTGTCTTC. It codes for CASSLGVEGQAVF.

The gene calls are TRBV28 and TRBJ2-7, with 9 bases that match TRBD2. CDR1 and CDR2 from the germline V gene are MDHEN and SYDVKM. V was clipped by 6 bases and J by 4 bases; unmatched bases: 19. This CDR3 comprises 18 residues. CDR3 residues: CASSPPRRGGRDLYEQYF. In DNA form, the CDR3 reads TGTGCCAGCAGCCCTCCTCGGCGTGGCGGGAGGGATCTTTACGAGCAGTACTTC.

This clonotype was detected ten times or more. CDR3 loop: CASSLAGEGGTQYF. CDR3 nucleotides: TGTGCCAGCAGCTTAGCGGGGGAAGGGGGGACCCAGTACTTC. V and J are TRBV7-8 and TRBJ2-5; D might be TRBD1 (6 bases). V lost 0 bases, J lost 7 bases, and 12 bases lay in between. In germline, CDR1 is SGHVS, CDR2 FQNEAQ. The CDR3 is made up of 14 amino acids.

The V gene is TRBV7-9, the J gene TRBJ2-2; possibly TRBD1 for D (6 bases). Trimming left V 5 bases short and J 0 bases short, with 16 bases between. This CDR3 region has 17 residues. CDR1 SEHNR and CDR2 FQNEAQ come from the germline V gene (reference sequence). Written as DNA, the CDR3 is TGTGCCAGCAGCCGGGACCCCGGGACAACGAACACCGGGGAGCTGTTTTTT. Translated: CASSRDPGTTNTGELFF.

This clonotype was recorded a few times. The CDR3 bases are TGTGCCAGCAGCTTAGATGGCTTTAATGAAAAACTGTTTTTT. It yields the protein CASSLDGFNEKLFF. V is TRBV7-6 and J is TRBJ1-4, with D hard to call. The CDR3 is made up of 14 amino acids. Germline V CDR1 and CDR2: SGHVS, FNYEAQ. The V and J ends lost 1 base and 4 bases respectively, with 7 bases between them.

This clonotype came up many times. This chain uses TRBV7-2 with TRBJ1-3; 7 bases are shared with TRBD1. The germline gives CDR1 SGHTA, CDR2 FQGNSA. V was pared by 3 bases and J by 4 bases, with 3 bases of the junction left unmatched. CDR3 size: 14 residues. CDR3 bases: TGTGCCAGCAGCTTGACAGGGACAGGAAACACCATATATTTT. This gives the protein CASSLTGTGNTIYF.

This clonotype was observed a few times. The V gene is TRBV7-2, the J gene TRBJ1-3; D unclear. Germline loops: CDR1 SGHTA, CDR2 FQGNSA. V was trimmed by 8 bases and J by 0 bases, leaving 11 bases between them. The CDR3 has 14 residues. The CDR3: CASAGWSSGNTIYF. CDR3 in DNA: TGTGCCAGCGCTGGGTGGTCCTCTGGAAACACCATATATTTT.